This TCR beta chain is from a study of early T cells in non-severe SARS-CoV-2 infection. Whole-study findings and limits: Anti-spike CD8 specificities were favored by VDJdb matching, whose results missed private and CD4 specificities.

Unique molecular identifiers were added to individual cDNA molecules. TCRdb analysed the 5' RACE reads with MiXCR anew, one entry per CDR3 protein. The sample has approximately 70,000 distinct CDR3 sequences; roughly 4.7% are singletons. From germline, CDR1 is DFQATT and CDR2 SNEGSKA (reference sequence). The CDR3 loop spans 13 amino acids. Trimming cost V 5 bases and J 5 bases, with 12 bases left between them. A few counts support this clonotype. Its antigen is still unknown. The input for sequencing was whole blood, taken at baseline. The sequence derives from an adult who was a healthcare worker with PCR-confirmed SARS-CoV-2 infection or an uninfected control (not recorded which). This chain joins TRBV20-1 and TRBJ2-2; D is unresolved. The CDR3 nucleotides are TGCAGTGCTGCCCCTCATGGAACCGGGGAGCTGTTTTTT. It codes for CSAAPHGTGELFF.